This T cell receptor beta chain was sequenced for a study of molecular identifiers for immune sequencing clone quantification. This CDR3 has 15 amino acids. This clonotype was seen many times. Its antigen is not known. Findings and caveats of the study: More than 99% of effector molecules, versus under 1% of naive-cell molecules, belonged to clones above 20 RNA copies.

TCRdb fed the PCR reads into MiXCR, producing one record per CDR3 protein. The sample includes some 580,000 distinct CDR3 sequences, about 25% of them seen just once. The rearrangement links TRBV21-1 to TRBJ2-3; whether TRBD2, the table's D call, matches the DNA was not checked. TRBV21-1 is recorded as a pseudogene. The sequence derives from a human donor in good health. Some libraries in this study had Jurkat cell RNA spiked in. The specimen was naive CD8+ T cells from blood, with Jurkat cell RNA spiked in. Subset of the sample: FACS-sorted CD8+CD4-CCR7+CD45RA+ naive T cells. CDR3 region: CASSIRWTSADTQYF. CDR3 coding DNA: TGTGCCAGCAGCATCCGCTGGACTAGCGCAGATACGCAGTATTTT.